This TCR beta chain was obtained from a study of graft-versus-host responses after intestinal transplantation. This clone appeared once. What it binds is not known. The V end was cut by 4 bases, the J end by 0 bases, with 10 bases between. The CDR3 is 14 residues long. The germline V gene has CDR1 MGHRA and CDR2 YSYEKL. Only in-frame clones appear in the TCRdb table, and some are missing; sequencing was by immunoSEQ multiplex PCR. The sample records some 27,000 clones, around 94% being singletons. Broader study findings: When patients had graft-donor T cell macrochimerism, their allografts held high graft-versus-host to host-versus-graft clonal ratios.

The material was PBMCs, obtained approximately 32 days after intestinal transplant. The chain carries TRBV4-1 and TRBJ2-7; D may be TRBD1 (5 bases). The receptor was isolated from a human patient who received an intestinal transplant, so some T cells may come from the graft donor. The CDR3 loop reads CASSPAGYSYEQYF. CDR3 nucleotides: TGCGCCAGCAGCCCTGCAGGGTACTCCTACGAGCAGTACTTC.